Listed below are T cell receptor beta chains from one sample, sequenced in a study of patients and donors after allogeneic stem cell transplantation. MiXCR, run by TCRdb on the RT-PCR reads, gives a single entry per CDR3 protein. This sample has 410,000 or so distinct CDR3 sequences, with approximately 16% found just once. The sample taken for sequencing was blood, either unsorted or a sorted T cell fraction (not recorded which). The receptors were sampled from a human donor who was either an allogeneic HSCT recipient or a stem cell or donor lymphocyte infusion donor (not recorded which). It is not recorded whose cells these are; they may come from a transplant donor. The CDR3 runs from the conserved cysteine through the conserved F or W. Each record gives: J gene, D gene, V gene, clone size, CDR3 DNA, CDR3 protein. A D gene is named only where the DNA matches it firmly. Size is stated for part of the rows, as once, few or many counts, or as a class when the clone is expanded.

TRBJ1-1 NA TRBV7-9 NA TGTGCCAGCAGCCACAGTTTGGGGCGGACTGAAGCTTTCTTT CASSHSLGRTEAFF
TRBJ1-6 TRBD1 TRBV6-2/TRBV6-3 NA TGTGCCAGCATCCTTACGACAGGGCGCAATTCACCCCTCCACTTT CASILTTGRNSPLHF
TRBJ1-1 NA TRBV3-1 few TGTGCCAGCAGCCAAGAACCCGGGGCTCTGAACACTGAAGCTTTCTTT CASSQEPGALNTEAFF
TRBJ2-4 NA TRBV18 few TGTGCCAGCTCACCCCCTGACAGTGACTTCGCCAAAAACATTCAGTACTTC CASSPPDSDFAKNIQYF
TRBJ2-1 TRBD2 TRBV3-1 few TGTGCCAGCAGCCAACAGACTAGCGGGAAAGAGGACAATGAGCAGTTCTTC CASSQQTSGKEDNEQFF
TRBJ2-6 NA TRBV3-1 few TGTGCCAGCAGCCAGCGGTTGACTGGGGCCAACGTCCTGACTTTC CASSQRLTGANVLTF
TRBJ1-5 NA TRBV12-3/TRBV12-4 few TGTGCCAGCAGTTTAGTTGGGGTCACTTCACGGGGCCAGCCCCAGCATTTT CASSLVGVTSRGQPQHF
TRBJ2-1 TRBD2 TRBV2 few TGTGCCAGCAGTGAATTGAGACTAGCGGGTATCAATGAGCAGTTCTTC CASSELRLAGINEQFF
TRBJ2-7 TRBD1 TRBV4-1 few TGCGCCAGCAGCCTAGGGGACAGGGTGTACGAGCAGTACTTC CASSLGDRVYEQYF
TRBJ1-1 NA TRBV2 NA TGTGCCAGCCGACTACAGGTGAACACTGAAGCTTTCTTT CASRLQVNTEAFF
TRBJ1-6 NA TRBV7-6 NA TGTGCCAGCAGCTTAGTGGGGAGGGGAAATTCACCCCTCCACTTT CASSLVGRGNSPLHF
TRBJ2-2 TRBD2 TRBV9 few TGTGCCAGCAGCCCGAGCTCGGGTCGGACTAGCGGAAACACCGGGGAGCTGTTTTTT CASSPSSGRTSGNTGELFF
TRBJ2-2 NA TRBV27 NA TGTGCCAGCAGTTTAGCAGGGTTTGGCACCGGGGAGCTGTTTTTT CASSLAGFGTGELFF
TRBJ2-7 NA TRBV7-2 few TGTGCCAGCAGCTTAGTGTTGGGATGGGGAATCACCTACGAGCAGTACTTC CASSLVLGWGITYEQYF
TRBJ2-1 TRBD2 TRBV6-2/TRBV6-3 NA TGTGCCAGCAGTAAAGCGGGGTCAACGGAGTTCTTC CASSKAGSTEFF
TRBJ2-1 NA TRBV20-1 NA TGCAGTGCCCGTGTCCCGGGAGCGAGGGACAATGAGCAGTTCTTC CSARVPGARDNEQFF
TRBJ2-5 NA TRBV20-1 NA TGCAGTGCTAGGGTTACTGGGGAGACCCAGTACTTC CSARVTGETQYF
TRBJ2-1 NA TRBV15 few TGTGCCACCAGCAGAGAAACCGGGCGGACGACATACAATGAGCAGTTCTTC CATSRETGRTTYNEQFF
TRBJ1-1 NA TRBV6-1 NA TGTGCCAGCAAACAGGCGAAGAACACTGAAGCTTTCTTT CASKQAKNTEAFF
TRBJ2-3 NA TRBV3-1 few TGTGCCAGCAGCCAAGGACTGGAGACAGATACGCAGTATTTT CASSQGLETDTQYF
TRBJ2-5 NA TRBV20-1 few TGCAGTGCTAGTGTACTCCAGGGGGAGACCCAGTACTTC CSASVLQGETQYF
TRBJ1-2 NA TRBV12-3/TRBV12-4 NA TGTGCCAGCAGTGAACAGGGATGGGCGGGCTACACCTTC CASSEQGWAGYTF